This passage covers 18 T cell receptor beta chains from one sample sequenced in a study of T cells in Graves' hyperthyroidism and ophthalmopathy. The TCR beta CDR3 regions underwent amplification using RNA transcripts as the source. The HTBI primer set drove a first-round RT-PCR of the TCR CDR3. TCRdb re-called the multiplex PCR reads with MiXCR, one entry per CDR3 protein. The data hold 700,000 or so distinct CDR3 sequences, with 16% observed a single time. Sequencing used blood. The receptors here all came from a young man with Graves' hyperthyroidism.

In this sample, this clonotype turned up many times. The chain has TRBV12-3 or TRBV12-4 and TRBJ2-3, with D maybe TRBD1 (6 bases). The V and J ends lost 7 bases and 9 bases respectively, with 20 bases between them. This CDR3 has 14 amino acids. For the CDR3, the DNA is TGTGCCAGCACACCTCAGGGGCTCGGGGAGACGCAGTATTTT. Translating gives CASTPQGLGETQYF.

Notes on this clonotype: No conserved phenylalanine or tryptophan ends this CDR3, so it is likely a read error. The chain combines TRBV6-2 or TRBV6-3 with TRBJ1-2; no reliable D call. Trimming left V 0 bases short and J 5 bases short, with 7 bases between. Per germline, CDR1 MNHEY and CDR2 SVGEGT. The CDR3 runs to 13 residues. The CDR3 here is CASSYSTAYGYTL. The CDR3 region has the DNA TGTGCCAGCAGTTACTCTACCGCGTATGGCTACACCCTC.

V gene TRBV29-1 combines with J gene TRBJ2-5; 9 nucleotides agree with TRBD2. The CDR3 runs to 15 residues. With 6 bases clipped from V and 5 bases from J, the junction kept 13 bases outside the gene matches. Germline V gives CDR1 SQVTM, CDR2 ANQGSEA. The CDR3 nucleotides read TGCAGCGTGGGGTCGGGTAGCGGGAGTGGGGAGACCCAGTACTTC. It translates to CSVGSGSGSGETQYF.

In this sample, this clonotype turned up many times. The V and J genes are TRBV30 and TRBJ1-2; D possibly corresponds to TRBD1 (5 bases). CDR1 and CDR2 (germline): GTSNPN, SVGIG (reference sequence). There are 14 residues in the CDR3. V was clipped by 3 bases and J by 4 bases, with 15 bases between them. As DNA, the CDR3 is TGTGCCTGGAGACAGGTTCAGATATCCTATGGCTACACCTTC. Translation: CAWRQVQISYGYTF.

This clonotype has more than one count but fewer than ten. The genes are TRBV2 and TRBJ2-1; no reliable D call. The V end was cut by 5 bases, the J end by 5 bases, with 13 bases between. Germline loops: CDR1 SNHLY, CDR2 FYNNEI. CDR3 length: 14 amino acids. The DNA of the CDR3 is TGTGCCAGCAGTTACTCGGCAGCCAACAATGAGCAGTTCTTC. It yields the protein CASSYSAANNEQFF. The whole variable domain, filled in from reference TRBV2 and TRBJ2-1, reads EPEVTQTPSHQVTQMGQEVILRCVPISNHLYFYWYRQILGQKVEFLVSFYNNEISEKSEIFDDQFSVERPDGSNFTLKIRSTKLEDSAMYFCASSYSAANNEQFFGPGTRLTVL.

This clonotype occurred many times. The CDR3 DNA sequence: TGTGCCAGCAGCTTAGAATCCGTCTCAGGGGTCTACGAGCAGTACTTC. This translates into CASSLESVSGVYEQYF. The V call is TRBV7-2, the J call TRBJ2-7, with D possibly matching TRBD1 (6 bases). The CDR3 is 16 residues long. The germline gives CDR1 SGHTA, CDR2 FQGNSA. Trimming stripped 1 base from V and 3 bases from J, with 16 bases between. The variable domain in full, completed from reference TRBV7-2 and TRBJ2-7, reads GAGVSQSPSNKVTEKGKDVELRCDPISGHTALYWYRQSLGQGLEFLIYFQGNSAPDKSGLPSDRFSAERTGGSVSTLTIQRTQQEDSAVYLCASSLESVSGVYEQYFGPGTRLTVT.

In this sample, this clonotype turned up many times. V gene TRBV5-8 combines with J gene TRBJ2-5; a possible D gene is TRBD1 (6 bases). Germline loops: CDR1 SGHTS, CDR2 YDEGEE. This CDR3 spans 17 amino acids. Trimming removed 0 bases from V and 4 bases from J, with 19 bases in between. The CDR3 reads CASSLGPTTGSAETQYF. CDR3 coding DNA: TGTGCCAGCAGCTTGGGCCCAACTACAGGGTCGGCAGAGACCCAGTACTTC.

This clonotype was recorded at least ten times. The chain links TRBV28 to TRBJ2-1; 12 bases are a match to TRBD2. The trim removed 3 bases at V and 1 base at J, leaving 13 bases unmatched. This CDR3 region has 20 residues. Looked up from germline, CDR1 is MDHEN and CDR2 is SYDVKM. The CDR3 nucleotides are TGTGCCAGCAGTTTCCCCTCAAGACTAGCGGGAGAAAGTTCCTACAATGAGCAGTTCTTC. It yields the protein CASSFPSRLAGESSYNEQFF.

This clonotype was seen ten or more times. CDR3 residues: CASSYLAEAFF. The CDR3 DNA reads as TGTGCCAGCAGTTACCTCGCTGAAGCTTTCTTT. The chain recombines TRBV6-2 or TRBV6-3 with TRBJ1-1; D gene ambiguous. Trimming pared 2 bases from V and 6 bases from J, leaving 4 bases between. This CDR3 is built from 11 residues. Germline V gene lookup returns CDR1 MNHEY and CDR2 SVGEGT.

As concerns this clonotype: A much larger clone lies one base from this, so it may be a read error. The genes are TRBV7-7 and TRBJ2-2; 7 bases fit TRBD1. CDR3 length equals 13 residues. Germline CDR1 reads SSHAT; CDR2 reads FNYEAQ (reference sequence). CDR3 sequence reads: CASSTGADGEPFF. The CDR3 DNA follows: TGTGCTAGCAGTACAGGGGCGGACGGGGAGCCGTTTTTT. The full variable domain, rest sourced from reference TRBV7-7 and TRBJ2-2, is GAGVSQSPRYKVTKRGQDVTLRCDPISSHATLYWYQQALGQGPEFLTYFNYEAQPDKSGLPSDRFSAERPEGSISTLTIQRTEQRDSAMYRCASSTGADGEPFFGEGSRLTVL.

There are many counts of this clonotype. The V gene is TRBV6-1, the J gene TRBJ2-5; either TRBD1 or TRBD2 may supply D (5 bases each). The V end lost 5 bases, the J end lost 7 bases, and 17 bases lay between the germline ends. The CDR3 spans 14 residues. From germline, CDR1 is MNHNS and CDR2 SASEGT. CDR3 coding DNA: TGTGCCAGCAGTTCCATCGGCAGGGCGGGGACCCAGTACTTC. Its protein product is CASSSIGRAGTQYF.

This clonotype was observed a few times. V and J are TRBV12-5 and TRBJ1-4, with D possibly being TRBD1 (5 bases). Per germline, CDR1 LGHNT and CDR2 FRNRAP. The ends were cut back, 0 bases at V and 5 bases at J, with 10 bases in the middle. CDR3 size: 15 residues. The CDR3 sequence is CASGLVGDSNEKLFF. The CDR3 nucleotides are TGTGCTAGTGGTTTGGTAGGGGACTCGAATGAAAAACTGTTTTTT.

The chain recombines TRBV4-1 with TRBJ2-7; D possibly corresponds to TRBD1 (6 bases). Trimming left V 3 bases short and J 0 bases short, with 15 bases between. Germline V CDR1 and CDR2: MGHRA, YSYEKL. The CDR3 consists of 16 residues. Written as DNA, the CDR3 is TGCGCCAGCAGCCATATTACAGGGAAGAGCTCCTACGAGCAGTACTTC. Translated: CASSHITGKSSYEQYF.

This clonotype has only a few counts. This rearrangement joins TRBV2 to TRBJ2-7, with TRBD2 matching over 10 bases. The CDR3 consists of 14 residues. Germline CDR1 and CDR2: SNHLY and FYNNEI. Trimming cost V 4 bases and J 4 bases; bases outside gene matches: 4. CDR3 in amino acids: CASSVLAGVYEQYF. The CDR3, as DNA: TGTGCCAGCAGTGTTCTAGCGGGAGTTTACGAGCAGTACTTC.

The CDR3 region has the DNA TGTGCCACCAGTGGGAGGGGACGGGAGACCCAGTACTTC. The encoded protein is CATSGRGRETQYF. The chain employs TRBV24-1 and TRBJ2-5; D possibly corresponds to TRBD2 (6 bases). V lost 5 bases, J lost 5 bases, and 11 bases lay in between. The CDR3 consists of 13 residues. The V gene's germline CDR1 is KGHDR and CDR2 SFDVKD.

As for this clonotype: A much more abundant neighbour one base away suggests this may be a read error. The CDR3 does not close with the conserved phenylalanine or tryptophan, likely indicating a read error. CDR3 sequence (DNA): TGTGCCAGCAGTGGCTTGACAGGTCCCTATGGCTACACCCTC. Its protein product is CASSGLTGPYGYTL. The genes are TRBV2 and TRBJ1-2; D may be TRBD1 (6 bases). The length of the CDR3 is 14 residues. Deletions cut 4 bases from V and 4 bases from J, with 13 bases between. Germline V CDR1 and CDR2: SNHLY, FYNNEI.

This clonotype came up many times. The rearrangement joins TRBV7-9 to TRBJ1-1, with TRBD1 as a possible D gene (5 bases). This CDR3 has 14 amino acids. CDR1 and CDR2 (germline): SEHNR, FQNEAQ (reference sequence). Trimming stripped 3 bases from V and 5 bases from J, with 13 bases between. The CDR3 here is CASSLGQGWTEAFF. Here the CDR3 DNA reads TGTGCCAGCAGCTTGGGGCAGGGTTGGACTGAAGCTTTCTTT. The full variable domain, with the rest looked up from reference TRBV7-9 and TRBJ1-1, is DTGVSQNPRHKITKRGQNVTFRCDPISEHNRLYWYRQTLGQGPEFLTYFQNEAQLEKSRLLSDRFSAERPKGSFSTLEIQRTEQGDSAMYLCASSLGQGWTEAFFGQGTRLTVV.

V usage is TRBV29-1 and J usage is TRBJ2-5; D is tentatively TRBD1 or TRBD2 (5 bases each). The CDR3 loop spans 13 amino acids. V was cut by 6 bases and J by 2 bases, with 13 bases left in between. Germline CDR1 is SQVTM and CDR2 is ANQGSEA. The CDR3 DNA reads TGCAGCGTCACGGGGCTGGGGCAAGAGACCCAGTACTTC. This encodes CSVTGLGQETQYF.